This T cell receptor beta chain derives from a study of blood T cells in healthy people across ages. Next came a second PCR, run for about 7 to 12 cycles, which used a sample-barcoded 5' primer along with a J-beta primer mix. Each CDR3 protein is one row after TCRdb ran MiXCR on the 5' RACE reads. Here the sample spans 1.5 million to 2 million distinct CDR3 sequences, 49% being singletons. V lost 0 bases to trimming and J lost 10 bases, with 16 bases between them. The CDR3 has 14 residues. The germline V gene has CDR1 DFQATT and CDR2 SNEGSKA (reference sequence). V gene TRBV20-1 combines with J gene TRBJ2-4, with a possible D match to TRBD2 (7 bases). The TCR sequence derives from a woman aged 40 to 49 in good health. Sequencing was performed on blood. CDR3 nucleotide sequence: TGCAGTGCTAGAGATGGGCGGGGGCCCTCGATTCAGTACTTC. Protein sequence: CSARDGRGPSIQYF.